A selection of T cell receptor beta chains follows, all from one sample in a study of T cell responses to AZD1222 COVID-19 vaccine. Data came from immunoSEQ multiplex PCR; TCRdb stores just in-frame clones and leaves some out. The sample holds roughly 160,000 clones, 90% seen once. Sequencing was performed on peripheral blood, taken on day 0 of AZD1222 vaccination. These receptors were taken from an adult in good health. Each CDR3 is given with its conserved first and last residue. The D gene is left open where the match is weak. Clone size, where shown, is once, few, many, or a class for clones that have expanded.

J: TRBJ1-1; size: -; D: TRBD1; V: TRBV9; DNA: TGTGCCAGCAGCCCCCGGACAGGGGAGGGACACACTGAAGCTTTCTTT; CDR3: CASSPRTGEGHTEAFF
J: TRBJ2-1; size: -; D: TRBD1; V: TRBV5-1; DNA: TGCGCCAGCAGCCCCGGGACAGGGGACGAGCAGTTCTTC; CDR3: CASSPGTGDEQFF
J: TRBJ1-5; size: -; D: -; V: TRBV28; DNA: TGTGCCAGCAGGACTGGCAGGGCCTATAGCAATCAGCCCCAGCATTTT; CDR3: CASRTGRAYSNQPQHF
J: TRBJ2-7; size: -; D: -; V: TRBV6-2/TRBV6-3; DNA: TGTGCCAGCAGTAAAACCGGGACCTACGAGCAGTACTTC; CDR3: CASSKTGTYEQYF
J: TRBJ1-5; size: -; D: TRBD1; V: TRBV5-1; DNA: TGCGCCAGCAGCTTAACCGGGACAGGGGCGGGTCAGCCCCAGCATTTT; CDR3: CASSLTGTGAGQPQHF
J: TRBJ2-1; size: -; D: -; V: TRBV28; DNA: TGTGCCAGCAGTTTACAGGGGATCTACAATGAGCAGTTCTTC; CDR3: CASSLQGIYNEQFF
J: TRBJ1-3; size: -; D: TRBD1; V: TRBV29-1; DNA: TGCAGCGTGCCGGACAGGGGGGGAAACACCATATATTTT; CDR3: CSVPDRGGNTIYF
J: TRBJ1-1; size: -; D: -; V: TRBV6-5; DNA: TGTGCCAGCAGTTGGGGGGGGCGCGTCGCTGAAGCTTTCTTT; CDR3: CASSWGGRVAEAFF
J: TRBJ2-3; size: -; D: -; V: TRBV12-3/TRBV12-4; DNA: TGTGCCAGCAGTTCCCTAGGCACAGATACGCAGTATTTT; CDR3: CASSSLGTDTQYF
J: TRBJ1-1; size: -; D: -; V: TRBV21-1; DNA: TGTGCCAGCAGCAACCTCACCTTAGGCAGGGTAGAACTCGGAGCTTTCTTT; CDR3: CASSNLTLGRVELGAFF
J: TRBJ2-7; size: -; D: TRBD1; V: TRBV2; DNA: TGTGCCAGCAGTCGAATGGGACAGTCCTCCTACGAGCAGTACTTC; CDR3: CASSRMGQSSYEQYF
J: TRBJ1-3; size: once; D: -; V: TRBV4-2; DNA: TGTGCCAGCAGCCAAGATCGGGCCTCCCGCTCTGGAAACACCATATATTTT; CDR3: CASSQDRASRSGNTIYF
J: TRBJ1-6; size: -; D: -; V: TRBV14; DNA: TGTGCCAGCAGCTTTCAAGGGTTCTCACCCCTCCACTTT; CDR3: CASSFQGFSPLHF
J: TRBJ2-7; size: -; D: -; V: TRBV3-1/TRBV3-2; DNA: TGTGCCAGCAGCCAAGGGGGATACGAGCAGTACTTC; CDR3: CASSQGGYEQYF
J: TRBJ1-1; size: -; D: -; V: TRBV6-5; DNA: TGTGCCAGCAGTACAGGGAGGGCCACTGAAGCTTTCTTT; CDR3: CASSTGRATEAFF
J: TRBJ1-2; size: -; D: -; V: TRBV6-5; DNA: TGTGCCAGCGGGGGGAACTATGGCTACACCTTC; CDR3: CASGGNYGYTF
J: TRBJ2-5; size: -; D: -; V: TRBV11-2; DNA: TGTGCCAGCAGCCGAGGGAACAGGGAAATAGAGACCCAGTACTTC; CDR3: CASSRGNREIETQYF
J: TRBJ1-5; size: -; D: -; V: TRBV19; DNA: TGTGCCAGTAGTATTCGAGATGGAAATCAGCCCCAGCATTTT; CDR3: CASSIRDGNQPQHF
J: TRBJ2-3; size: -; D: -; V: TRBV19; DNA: TGTGCCAGTAGTATAGGGCGAAACACAGATACGCAGTATTTT; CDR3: CASSIGRNTDTQYF
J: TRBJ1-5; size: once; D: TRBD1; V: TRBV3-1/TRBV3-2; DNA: TGTGCCAGCAGCCAAGGGCACAGGGGGACTCAGCCCCAGCATTTT; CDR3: CASSQGHRGTQPQHF
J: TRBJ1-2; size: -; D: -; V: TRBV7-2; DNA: TGTGCCAGCAGACCAAGCGCGGTACCCTATGGCTACACCTTC; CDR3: CASRPSAVPYGYTF
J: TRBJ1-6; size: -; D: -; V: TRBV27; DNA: TGTGCCAGCAGGTACACAGGAAATTCACCCCTCCACTTT; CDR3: CASRYTGNSPLHF
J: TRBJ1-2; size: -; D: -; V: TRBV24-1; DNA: TGTGCCACCAGTGATTTCTCCGGGTCCGGCTACACCTTC; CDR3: CATSDFSGSGYTF
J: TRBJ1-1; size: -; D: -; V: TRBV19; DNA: TGTGCCAGTAGTATAACGACAGGGAACACTGAAGCTTTCTTT; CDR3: CASSITTGNTEAFF
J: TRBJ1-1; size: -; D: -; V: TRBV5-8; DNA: TGTGCCAGCAGCCCAAGGGTCATACGAGCTTTCTTT; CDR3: CASSPRVIRAFF
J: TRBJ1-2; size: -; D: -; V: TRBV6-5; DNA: TGTGCCAGCAGTTTATCGCGACAGTCCTATGGCTACACCTTC; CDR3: CASSLSRQSYGYTF
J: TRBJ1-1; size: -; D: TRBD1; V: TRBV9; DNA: TGTGCCAGCAGCCTGTACTCAGGGGGGCCTCCAGCTTTCTTT; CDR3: CASSLYSGGPPAFF
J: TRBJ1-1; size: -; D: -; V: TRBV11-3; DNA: TGTGCCAGCAGCTTAGTTCTTTCAGGATCCACTGAAGCTTTCTTT; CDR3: CASSLVLSGSTEAFF
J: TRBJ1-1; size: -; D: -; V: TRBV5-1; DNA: TGCGCCAGCAGCTTGGAGGGACTTGAAGCTTTCTTT; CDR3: CASSLEGLEAFF
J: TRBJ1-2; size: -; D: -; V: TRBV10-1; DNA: TGCGCCAGCACCGTTTGGAACTATGGCTACACCTTC; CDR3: CASTVWNYGYTF
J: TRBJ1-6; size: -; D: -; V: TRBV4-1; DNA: TGCGCCAGCAGCCAACTCCCCGGACGGACTTCCTATAATTCACCCCTCCACTTT; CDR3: CASSQLPGRTSYNSPLHF
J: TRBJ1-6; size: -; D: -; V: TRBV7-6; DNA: TGTGCCAGCAGCTTAAGTATACGTGACTCCTATAATTCACCCCTCCACTTT; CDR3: CASSLSIRDSYNSPLHF
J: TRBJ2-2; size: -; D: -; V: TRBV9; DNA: TGTGCCAGCAGCCGCCTGGGGGGCAACACCGGGGAGCTGTTTTTT; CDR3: CASSRLGGNTGELFF
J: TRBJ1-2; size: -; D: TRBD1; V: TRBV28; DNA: TGTGCCAGCAGTACACCTGGGACAGGAAACTATGGCTACACCTTC; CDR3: CASSTPGTGNYGYTF
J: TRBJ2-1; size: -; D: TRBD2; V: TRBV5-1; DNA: TGCGCCAGCAGCCAGATCCTAGCGGGGGGCGTTCATGAGCAGTTCTTC; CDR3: CASSQILAGGVHEQFF
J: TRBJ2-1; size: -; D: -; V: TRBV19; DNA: TGTGCCAGTAGTGGAGTAGGAGAGCAGTTCTTC; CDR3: CASSGVGEQFF
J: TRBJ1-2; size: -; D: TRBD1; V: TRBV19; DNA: TGTGCCAGTCGGATACCTTCCGGGACAGGGGACTATGGCTACACCTTC; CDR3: CASRIPSGTGDYGYTF
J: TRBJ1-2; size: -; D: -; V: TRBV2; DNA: TGTGCCAGCATATGGGACGAAGGATATGGCTACACCTTC; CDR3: CASIWDEGYGYTF
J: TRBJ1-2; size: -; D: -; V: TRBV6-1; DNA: TGTGCCAGCAGTGAAACAGGATTCTATGGCTACACCTTC; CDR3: CASSETGFYGYTF
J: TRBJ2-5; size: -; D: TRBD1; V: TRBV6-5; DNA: TGTGCCAGGCCCCAGGGGGCCGGGGAGACCCAGTACTTC; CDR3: CARPQGAGETQYF
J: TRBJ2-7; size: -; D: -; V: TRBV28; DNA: TGTGCCAGCAGTCCCTATGGGGGCAGGGGAATCTCCTACGAGCAGTACTTC; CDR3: CASSPYGGRGISYEQYF
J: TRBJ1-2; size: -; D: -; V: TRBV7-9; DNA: TGTGCCAGCAGCCCCCCAAGGGGCAGCCTTAACTATGGCTACACCTTC; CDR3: CASSPPRGSLNYGYTF
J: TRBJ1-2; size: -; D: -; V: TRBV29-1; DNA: TGCAGCGTTGTCACCGGGGGCGGTGGCTACACCTTC; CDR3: CSVVTGGGGYTF
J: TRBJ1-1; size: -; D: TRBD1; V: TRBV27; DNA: TGTGCCAGCAGCCCATGGGGACAGACGAACACTGAAGCTTTCTTT; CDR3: CASSPWGQTNTEAFF
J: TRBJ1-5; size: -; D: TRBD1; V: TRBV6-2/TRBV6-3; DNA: TGTGCCAGCAGTCTAGGGGGCGCGGGGCAGCCCCAGCATTTT; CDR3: CASSLGGAGQPQHF
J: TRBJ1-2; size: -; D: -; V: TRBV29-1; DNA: TGCAGCGTTGACGAGGGAGATGCTGGCTACACCTTC; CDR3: CSVDEGDAGYTF
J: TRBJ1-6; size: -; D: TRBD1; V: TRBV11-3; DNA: TGTGCCAGCAGCTTCTCGACCAGGGGGGGACCCCTCCACTTT; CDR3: CASSFSTRGGPLHF
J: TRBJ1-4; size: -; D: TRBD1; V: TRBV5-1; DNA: TGCGCCAGCACGGACCCACAGGGGGCTAACGAAAAACTGTTTTTT; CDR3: CASTDPQGANEKLFF
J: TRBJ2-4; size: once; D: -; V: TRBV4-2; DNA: TGTGCCAGCAGCCGTGTAGGTGGAGAAGCCAAAAACATTCAGTACTTC; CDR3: CASSRVGGEAKNIQYF
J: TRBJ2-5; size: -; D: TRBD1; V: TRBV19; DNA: TGTGCCAGTAAAGGGGTGGCAGGGGGCGTTCGGGCACACGAGACCCAGTACTTC; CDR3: CASKGVAGGVRAHETQYF
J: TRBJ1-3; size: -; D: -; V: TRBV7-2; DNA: TGTGCCAGCAGCTTAGAAGTTAGAAACACCATATATTTT; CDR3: CASSLEVRNTIYF
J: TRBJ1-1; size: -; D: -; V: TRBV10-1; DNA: TGCGCCAGCAGTGGTAAAGCTATAAACACTGAAGCTTTCTTT; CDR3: CASSGKAINTEAFF
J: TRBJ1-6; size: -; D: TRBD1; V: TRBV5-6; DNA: TGTGCCAGCAGCTCGGGACAGGGTTTGTGGTCACCCCTCCACTTT; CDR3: CASSSGQGLWSPLHF
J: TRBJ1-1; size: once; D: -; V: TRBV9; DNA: TGTGCCAGCACCCGTGGGTTAGGCCGCGCCACTGAAGCTTTCTTT; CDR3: CASTRGLGRATEAFF
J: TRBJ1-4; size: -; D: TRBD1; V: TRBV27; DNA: TGTGCCACGAGACAGGGGGCTGTGGAAAAACTGTTTTTT; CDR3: CATRQGAVEKLFF
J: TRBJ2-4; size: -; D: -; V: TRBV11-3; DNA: TGTGCCAGCAGCCCGTACAGGGAAAACATTCAGTACTTC; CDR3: CASSPYRENIQYF
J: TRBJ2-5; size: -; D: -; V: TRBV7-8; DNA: TGTGCCAGCAGCTTGAGACAGAAGACCATAACCCAAGAGACCCAGTACTTC; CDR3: CASSLRQKTITQETQYF